This T cell receptor beta chain was observed in a study of tissue T cells after allogeneic stem cell transplantation. For this clone: Its antigen is still unknown. These gene names are mouse names. Sequencing ends 1 residue short of the CDR3 end; the germline J gene provides the rest.

The V end lost 5 bases, the J end lost 8 bases, and 14 bases lay between the germline ends. Germline CDR1 NSHNY, CDR2 SYGAGN. CDR3 size: 14 residues. Study results and limitations: Shared clones across patients were few; motif clustering revealed tissue-specific shared signatures. Tissue-detected TCR repertoire was only partly captured by blood and spleen T cells. Within patients, tissue anatomy strongly shaped TCR repertoire composition. The study did not identify alloreactive or antigen-specific tissue TCRs, and some clones might be persisting host cells.

Profiled with immunoSEQ multiplex PCR; TCRdb holds only in-frame clones, not every one. The sample yields 15,000 to 20,000 clones, about 70% seen once. This receptor was identified in a female BALB/c mouse in good health. Mouse strain MHC haplotype: H2-d. Sample: spleen. This chain links TRBV13-1 with TRBJ1-6; perhaps TRBD1 as D (6 bases). TRBJ1-6 is an ORF, with its function uncertain. Partial CDR3 DNA: TGTGCCAGCAGAGAAGGGGGAAGTGATTCGCCCCTCTAC. It yields the protein CASREGGSDSPLY. The complete CDR3 reads CASREGGSDSPLYF.